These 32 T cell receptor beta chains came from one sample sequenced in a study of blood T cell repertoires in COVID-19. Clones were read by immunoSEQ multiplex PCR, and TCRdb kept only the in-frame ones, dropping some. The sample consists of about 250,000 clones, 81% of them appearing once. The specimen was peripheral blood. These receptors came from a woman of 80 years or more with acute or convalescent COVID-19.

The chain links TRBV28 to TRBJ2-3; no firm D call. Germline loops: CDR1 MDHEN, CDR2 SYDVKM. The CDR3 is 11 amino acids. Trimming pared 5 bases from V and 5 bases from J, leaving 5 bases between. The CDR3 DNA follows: TGTGCCAGCAGTCTACTAGATACGCAGTATTTT. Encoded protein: CASSLLDTQYF. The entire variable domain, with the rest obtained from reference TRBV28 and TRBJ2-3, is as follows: DVKVTQSSRYLVKRTGEKVFLECVQDMDHENMFWYRQDPGLGLRLIYFSYDVKMKEKGDIPEGYSVSREKKERFSLILESASTNQTSMYLCASSLLDTQYFGPGTRLTVL.

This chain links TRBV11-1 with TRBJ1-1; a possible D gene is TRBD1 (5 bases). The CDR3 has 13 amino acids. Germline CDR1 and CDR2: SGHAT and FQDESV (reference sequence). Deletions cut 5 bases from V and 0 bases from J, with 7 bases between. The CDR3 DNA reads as TGTGCCAGCAGCCTGACAGTGAACACTGAAGCTTTCTTT. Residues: CASSLTVNTEAFF.

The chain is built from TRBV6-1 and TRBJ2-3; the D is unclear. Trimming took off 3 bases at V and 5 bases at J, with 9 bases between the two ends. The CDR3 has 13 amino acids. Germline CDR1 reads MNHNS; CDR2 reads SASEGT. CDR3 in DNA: TGTGCCAGCAGTGATACTATCCTAGATACGCAGTATTTT. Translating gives CASSDTILDTQYF.

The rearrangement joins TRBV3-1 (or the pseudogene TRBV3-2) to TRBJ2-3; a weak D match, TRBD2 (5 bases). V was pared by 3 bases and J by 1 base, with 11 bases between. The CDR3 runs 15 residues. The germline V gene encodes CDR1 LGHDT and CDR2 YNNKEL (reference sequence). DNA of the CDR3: TGTGCCAGCAGCCAGGCTGGACTCCGCACAGATACGCAGTATTTT. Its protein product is CASSQAGLRTDTQYF.

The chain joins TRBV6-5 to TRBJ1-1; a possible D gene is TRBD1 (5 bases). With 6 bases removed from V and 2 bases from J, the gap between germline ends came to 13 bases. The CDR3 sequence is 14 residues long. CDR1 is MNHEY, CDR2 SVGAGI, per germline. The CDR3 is CASSPGFVNTEAFF. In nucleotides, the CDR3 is TGTGCCAGCAGCCCAGGGTTCGTTAACACTGAAGCTTTCTTT.

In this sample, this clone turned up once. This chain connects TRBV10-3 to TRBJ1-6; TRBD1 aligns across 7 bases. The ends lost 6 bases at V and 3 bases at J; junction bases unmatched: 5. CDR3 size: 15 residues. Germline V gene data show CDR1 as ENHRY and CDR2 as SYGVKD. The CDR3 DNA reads TGTGCCATCAGCGACAGGGAGAACTATAATTCACCCCTCCACTTT. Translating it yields CAISDRENYNSPLHF.

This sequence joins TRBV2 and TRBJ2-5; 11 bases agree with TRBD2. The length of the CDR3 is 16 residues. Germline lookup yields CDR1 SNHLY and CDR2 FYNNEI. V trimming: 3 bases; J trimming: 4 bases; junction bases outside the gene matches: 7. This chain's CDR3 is CASSDRSGRGGETQYF. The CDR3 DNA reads TGTGCCAGCAGTGATCGTAGCGGGAGGGGGGGAGAGACCCAGTACTTC.

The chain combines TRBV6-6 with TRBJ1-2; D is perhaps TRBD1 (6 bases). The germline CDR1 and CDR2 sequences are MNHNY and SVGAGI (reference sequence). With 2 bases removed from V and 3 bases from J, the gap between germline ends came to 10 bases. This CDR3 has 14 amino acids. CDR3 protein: CASSYPGTHYGYTF. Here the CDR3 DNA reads TGTGCCAGCAGTTACCCGGGGACACACTATGGCTACACCTTC.

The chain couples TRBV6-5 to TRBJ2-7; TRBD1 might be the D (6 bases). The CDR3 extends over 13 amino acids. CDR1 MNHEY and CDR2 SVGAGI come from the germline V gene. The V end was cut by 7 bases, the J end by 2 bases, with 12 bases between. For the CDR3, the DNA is TGTGCCAGCATCGCGACAGGAACCTACGAGCAGTACTTC. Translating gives CASIATGTYEQYF.

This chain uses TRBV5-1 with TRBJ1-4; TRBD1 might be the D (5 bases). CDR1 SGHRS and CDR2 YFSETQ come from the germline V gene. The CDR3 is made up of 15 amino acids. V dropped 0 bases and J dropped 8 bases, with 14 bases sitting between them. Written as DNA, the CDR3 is TGCGCCAGCAGCTTGGGGGCAGGGCAAGGAGAAAAACTGTTTTTT. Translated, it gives CASSLGAGQGEKLFF.

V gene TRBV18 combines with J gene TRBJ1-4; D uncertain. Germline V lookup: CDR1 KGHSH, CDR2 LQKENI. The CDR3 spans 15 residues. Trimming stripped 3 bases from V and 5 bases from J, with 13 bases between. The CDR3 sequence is CASSPFTAANEKLFF. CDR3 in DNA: TGTGCCAGCTCACCCTTCACAGCTGCCAATGAAAAACTGTTTTTT.

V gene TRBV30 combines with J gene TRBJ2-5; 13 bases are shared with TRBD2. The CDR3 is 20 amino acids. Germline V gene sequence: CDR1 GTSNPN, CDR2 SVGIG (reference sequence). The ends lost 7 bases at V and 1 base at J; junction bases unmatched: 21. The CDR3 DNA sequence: TGTGCCTCCGGAGCCGGGGGACTAGCGGGACCAATGGGCCCCCAAGAGACCCAGTACTTC. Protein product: CASGAGGLAGPMGPQETQYF. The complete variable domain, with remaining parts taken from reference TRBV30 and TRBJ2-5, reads SQTIHQWPATLVQPVGSPLSLECTVEGTSNPNLYWYRQAAGRGLQLLFYSVGIGQISSEVPQNLSASRPQDRQFILSSKKLLLSDSGFYLCASGAGGLAGPMGPQETQYFGPGTRLLVL.

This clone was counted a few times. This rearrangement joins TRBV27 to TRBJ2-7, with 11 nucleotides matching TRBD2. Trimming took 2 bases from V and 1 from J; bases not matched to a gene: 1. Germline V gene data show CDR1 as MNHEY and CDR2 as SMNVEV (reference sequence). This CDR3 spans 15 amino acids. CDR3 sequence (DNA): TGTGCCAGCAGTTTAGGGACTAGCGGATCCTACGAGCAGTACTTC. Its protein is CASSLGTSGSYEQYF.

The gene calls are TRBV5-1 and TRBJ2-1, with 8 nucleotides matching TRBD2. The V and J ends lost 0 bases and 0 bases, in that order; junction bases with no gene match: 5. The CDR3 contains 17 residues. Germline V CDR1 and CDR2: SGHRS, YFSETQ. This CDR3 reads CASSLGLALSSYNEQFF. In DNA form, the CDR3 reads TGCGCCAGCAGCTTGGGACTAGCGCTGAGCTCCTACAATGAGCAGTTCTTC.

CDR3 in DNA: TGTGCCAGCAGCCAAGGACAGGGCATCAATCAGCCCCAGCATTTT. It translates to CASSQGQGINQPQHF. The genes are TRBV3-1 (or the pseudogene TRBV3-2) and TRBJ1-5; TRBD1 aligns across 7 bases. CDR3 length: 15 amino acids. Trimming took 1 base from V and 3 from J; bases not matched to a gene: 3. Germline V CDR1 and CDR2: LGHDT, YNNKEL (reference sequence).

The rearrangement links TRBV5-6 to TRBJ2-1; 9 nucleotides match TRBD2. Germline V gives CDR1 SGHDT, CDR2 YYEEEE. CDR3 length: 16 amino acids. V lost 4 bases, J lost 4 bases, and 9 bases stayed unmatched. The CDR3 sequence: CASSPWVAGAYNEQFF. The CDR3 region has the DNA TGTGCCAGCAGCCCGTGGGTAGCGGGGGCTTACAATGAGCAGTTCTTC.

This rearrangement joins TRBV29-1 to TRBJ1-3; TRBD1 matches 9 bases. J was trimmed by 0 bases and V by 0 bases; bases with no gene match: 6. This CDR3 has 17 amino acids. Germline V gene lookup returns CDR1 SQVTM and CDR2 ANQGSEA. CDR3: CSVEDLQGATSGNTIYF. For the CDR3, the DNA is TGCAGCGTTGAAGATCTACAGGGGGCTACCTCTGGAAACACCATATATTTT.

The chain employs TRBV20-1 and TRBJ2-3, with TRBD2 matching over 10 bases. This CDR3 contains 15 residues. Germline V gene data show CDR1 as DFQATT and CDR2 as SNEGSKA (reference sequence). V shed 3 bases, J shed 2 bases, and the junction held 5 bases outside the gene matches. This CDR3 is CSASPSGGFTDTQYF. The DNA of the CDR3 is TGCAGTGCTAGTCCTAGCGGGGGATTCACAGATACGCAGTATTTT.

CDR3 nucleotides: TGCGCCAGCAGCTTGCCGGGACAGAACTACGAGCAGTACTTC. This encodes CASSLPGQNYEQYF. V and J are TRBV5-1 and TRBJ2-7; the match to TRBD1 covers 7 bases. The V and J ends lost 1 base and 3 bases, in that order; junction bases with no gene match: 4. The CDR3 sequence is 14 residues long. The germline gives CDR1 SGHRS, CDR2 YFSETQ.

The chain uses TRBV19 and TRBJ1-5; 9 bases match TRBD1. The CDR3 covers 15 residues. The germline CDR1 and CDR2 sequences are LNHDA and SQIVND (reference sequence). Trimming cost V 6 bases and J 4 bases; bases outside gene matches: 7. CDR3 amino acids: CASRTSGTGNQPQHF. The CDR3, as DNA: TGTGCCAGTAGGACCTCCGGGACAGGGAATCAGCCCCAGCATTTT.

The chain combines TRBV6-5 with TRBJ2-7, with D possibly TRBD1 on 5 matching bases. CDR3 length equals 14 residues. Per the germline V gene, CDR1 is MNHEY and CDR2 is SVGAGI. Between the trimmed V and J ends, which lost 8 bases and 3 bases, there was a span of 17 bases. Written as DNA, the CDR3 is TGTGCCAGCCATCAGGGTAGGGAAGTCTACGAGCAGTACTTC. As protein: CASHQGREVYEQYF.

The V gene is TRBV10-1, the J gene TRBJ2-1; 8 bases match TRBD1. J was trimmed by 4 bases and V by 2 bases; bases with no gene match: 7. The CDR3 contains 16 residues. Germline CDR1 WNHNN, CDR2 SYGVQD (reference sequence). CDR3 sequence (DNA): TGCGCCAGCAGTGAGCGCGACAGGGGCTTTTACAATGAGCAGTTCTTC. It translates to CASSERDRGFYNEQFF.

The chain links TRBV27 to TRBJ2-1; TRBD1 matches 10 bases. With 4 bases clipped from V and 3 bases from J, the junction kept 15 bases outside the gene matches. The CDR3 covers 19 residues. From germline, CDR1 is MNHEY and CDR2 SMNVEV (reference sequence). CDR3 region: CASSSSGTGVGGLYNEQFF. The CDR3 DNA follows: TGTGCCAGCAGTTCCTCCGGGACAGGGGTGGGGGGACTCTACAATGAGCAGTTCTTC.

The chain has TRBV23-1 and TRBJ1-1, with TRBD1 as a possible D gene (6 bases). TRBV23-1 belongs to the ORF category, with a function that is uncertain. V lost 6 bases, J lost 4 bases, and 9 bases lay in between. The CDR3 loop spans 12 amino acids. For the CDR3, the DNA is TGCGCCAGCAGCGGCAGGGGCACTGAAGCTTTCTTT. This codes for CASSGRGTEAFF.

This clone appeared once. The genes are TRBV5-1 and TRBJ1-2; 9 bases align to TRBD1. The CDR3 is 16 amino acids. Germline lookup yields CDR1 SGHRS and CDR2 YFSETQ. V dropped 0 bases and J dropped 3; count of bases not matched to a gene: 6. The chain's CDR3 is CASSLAGGQGDYGYTF. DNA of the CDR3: TGCGCCAGCAGCTTGGCCGGGGGACAGGGTGACTATGGCTACACCTTC.

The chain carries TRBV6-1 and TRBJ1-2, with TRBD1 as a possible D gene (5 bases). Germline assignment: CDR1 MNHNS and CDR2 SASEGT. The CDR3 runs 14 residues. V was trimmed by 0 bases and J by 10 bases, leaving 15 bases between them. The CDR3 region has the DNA TGTGCCAGCAGTGAAGCGGGTCAGGGTTGGGACTACACCTTC. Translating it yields CASSEAGQGWDYTF.

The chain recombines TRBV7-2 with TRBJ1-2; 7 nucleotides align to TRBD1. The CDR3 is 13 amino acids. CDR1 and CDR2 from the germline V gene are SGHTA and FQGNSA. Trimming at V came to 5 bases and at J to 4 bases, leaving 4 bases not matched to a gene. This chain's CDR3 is CASSGGQTYGYTF. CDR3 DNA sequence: TGTGCCAGCAGCGGGGGACAGACCTATGGCTACACCTTC.

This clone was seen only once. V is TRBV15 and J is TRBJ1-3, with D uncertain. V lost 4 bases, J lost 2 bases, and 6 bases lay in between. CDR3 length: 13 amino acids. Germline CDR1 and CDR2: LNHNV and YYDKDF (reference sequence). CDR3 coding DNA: TGTGCCACCAGCACTTCCGCTGGAAACACCATATATTTT. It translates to CATSTSAGNTIYF. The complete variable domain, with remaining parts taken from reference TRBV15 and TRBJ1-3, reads DAMVIQNPRYQVTQFGKPVTLSCSQTLNHNVMYWYQQKSSQAPKLLFHYYDKDFNNEADTPDNFQSRRPNTSFCFLDIRSPGLGDTAMYLCATSTSAGNTIYFGEGSWLTVV.

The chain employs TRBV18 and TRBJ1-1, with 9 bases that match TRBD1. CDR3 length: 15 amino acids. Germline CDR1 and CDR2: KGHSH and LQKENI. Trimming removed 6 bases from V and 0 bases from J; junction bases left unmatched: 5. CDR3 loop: CASSPNRGLNTEAFF. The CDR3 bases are TGTGCCAGCTCGCCAAACAGGGGGCTGAACACTGAAGCTTTCTTT. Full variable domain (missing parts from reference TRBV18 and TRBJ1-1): NAGVMQNPRHLVRRRGQEARLRCSPMKGHSHVYWYRQLPEEGLKFMVYLQKENIIDESGMPKERFSAEFPKEGPSILRIQQVVRGDSAAYFCASSPNRGLNTEAFFGQGTRLTVV.

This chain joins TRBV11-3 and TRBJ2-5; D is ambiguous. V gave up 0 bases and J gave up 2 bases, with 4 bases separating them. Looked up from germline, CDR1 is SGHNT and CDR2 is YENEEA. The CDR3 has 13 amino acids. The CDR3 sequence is CASSLEQQETQYF. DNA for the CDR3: TGTGCCAGCAGCTTAGAACAGCAAGAGACCCAGTACTTC.

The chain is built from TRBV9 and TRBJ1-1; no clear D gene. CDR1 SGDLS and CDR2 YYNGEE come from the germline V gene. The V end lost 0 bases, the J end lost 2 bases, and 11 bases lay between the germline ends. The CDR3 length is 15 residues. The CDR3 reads CASSVAPGQNTEAFF. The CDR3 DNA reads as TGTGCCAGCAGCGTAGCCCCAGGCCAAAACACTGAAGCTTTCTTT. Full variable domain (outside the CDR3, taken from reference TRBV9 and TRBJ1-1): DSGVTQTPKHLITATGQRVTLRCSPRSGDLSVYWYQQSLDQGLQFLIQYYNGEERAKGNILERFSAQQFPDLHSELNLSSLELGDSALYFCASSVAPGQNTEAFFGQGTRLTVV.

CDR3 DNA sequence: TGTGCCAGCTCACCGAGCCGGGACAACAATCAGCCCCAGCATTTT. Amino acid sequence: CASSPSRDNNQPQHF. The chain has TRBV18 and TRBJ1-5, with D tentatively TRBD1 (6 bases). The germline V gene has CDR1 KGHSH and CDR2 LQKENI. The V end lost 3 bases, the J end lost 3 bases, and 12 bases lay between the germline ends. The CDR3 has 15 residues.